This TCR beta chain appears in the sequencing data of a study of T cells expressing NK-cell markers. In the study overall: Eight donors were sequenced, of whom seven were HCMV-seropositive, while the remaining one was HCMV-seronegative.

UMIs accompanied the 5'RACE template switching by which TCR beta cDNA was made. TCRdb reprocessed the 5' RACE reads and reports one entry per CDR3 protein, with no DNA. This repertoire includes roughly 420,000 distinct CDR3 sequences. Germline CDR1 reads SGHTA; CDR2 reads FQGNSA. The CDR3 has 13 residues. The specimen was blood T cells: a sorted CD56 or NKG2C T cell subset, CD4+ or CD8+ T cells, or bulk PBMC T cells (not recorded which). This TCR derives from a woman between 18 and 69 years old in good health. V is TRBV7-2 and J is TRBJ2-1. This CDR3 is CASSLMFGDEQFF.